What follows are 6 T cell receptor beta chains derived from one specimen sequenced in a study of cytomegalovirus exposure and HLA in healthy donors. The PCR ran on 60 Vbeta and 13 Jbeta primers. Method: immunoSEQ multiplex PCR; TCRdb's copy keeps in-frame clones and lacks some. Found here are around 100,000 clones, around 79% of them singletons; the top ten hold under 4.5%. Sequences were obtained from PBMCs. All receptors come from a man between 45 and 60 years old in good health and CMV-seropositive.

The count of this clone is one. V and J are TRBV7-2 and TRBJ2-6; a possible D gene is TRBD1 (5 bases). Trimming left V 5 bases short and J 0 bases short, with 11 bases between. Germline loops: CDR1 SGHTA, CDR2 FQGNSA. This CDR3 is built from 16 residues. The DNA for the CDR3 is TGTGCCAGCAGCCTACGACAGCACTCTGGGGCCAACGTCCTGACTTTC. Its translation: CASSLRQHSGANVLTF.

This chain's CDR3 is CASSQGGGVRTDTQYF. CDR3 bases: TGCGCCAGCAGCCAAGGGGGGGGAGTTCGCACAGATACGCAGTATTTT. The chain joins TRBV4-3 to TRBJ2-3, with 7 bases aligning to TRBD2. Trimming at V came to 1 base and at J to 1 base, leaving 5 bases not matched to a gene. There are 16 residues in the CDR3. CDR1 and CDR2 (germline): LGHNA, YSLEER.

The V call is TRBV7-9, the J call TRBJ2-5; 11 bases match TRBD1. The length of the CDR3 is 16 residues. Per germline, CDR1 SEHNR and CDR2 FQNEAQ (reference sequence). With 5 bases clipped from V and 5 bases from J, the junction kept 10 bases outside the gene matches. In nucleotides, the CDR3 is TGTGCCAGCAGCACAGGGGGACAGGGGGTATTCGAGACCCAGTACTTC. Protein sequence: CASSTGGQGVFETQYF.

DNA for the CDR3: TGTGCCAGCAGCCCGGGACTAGCTGTCTCCTACGAGCAGTACTTC. Translation: CASSPGLAVSYEQYF. The chain recombines TRBV7-3 with TRBJ2-7; 9 nucleotides match TRBD2. The germline V gene has CDR1 SGHTA and CDR2 FQGTGA. The CDR3 totals 15 residues. The trim removed 5 bases at V and 0 bases at J, leaving 5 bases unmatched. Looking up the rest from reference TRBV7-3 and TRBJ2-7 gives the full variable domain: GAGVSQTPSNKVTEKGKYVELRCDPISGHTALYWYRQSLGQGPEFLIYFQGTGAADDSGLPNDRFFAVRPEGSVSTLKIQRTERGDSAVYLCASSPGLAVSYEQYFGPGTRLTVT.

The chain uses TRBV28 and TRBJ2-6, with D possibly matching TRBD1 (5 bases). The CDR3 has 17 amino acids. Trimming left V 2 bases short and J 0 bases short, with 11 bases between. Germline V gene data show CDR1 as MDHEN and CDR2 as SYDVKM. The CDR3 loop reads CASSLRQRHSGANVLTF. CDR3 DNA: TGTGCCAGCAGTTTACGACAGCGACACTCTGGGGCCAACGTCCTGACTTTC.

CDR3 in DNA: TGCGCCAGCAGCCGTGGGCAGGGTATCACTGAAGCTTTCTTT. Amino acids: CASSRGQGITEAFF. The chain carries TRBV5-1 and TRBJ1-1, with D possibly TRBD1 on 5 matching bases. The CDR3 consists of 14 residues. From germline, CDR1 is SGHRS and CDR2 YFSETQ. V lost 4 bases to trimming and J lost 4 bases, with 14 bases between them.